This entry lists 26 T cell receptor beta chains sequenced from one sample in a study of shared clonotypes between healthy human individuals. Here immunoSEQ multiplex PCR was the method, and the copy in TCRdb shows in-frame clones only, minus some. Among 2 million to 2.5 million clones, 80% to 95% were seen once, and the ten largest hold 0.35% to 0.45%. Sequencing was done on a sample of naive CD4+ T cells from PBMCs. Subset indicated: CD45RA+ positively selected. These receptor sequences come from a man between 18 and 35 years old in good health. Some clones in this sample may be carry-over from other donors' samples.

The chain has TRBV6-1 and TRBJ2-3; D assignment may be TRBD1 or TRBD2 (5 bases each). Trimming left V 4 bases short and J 3 bases short, with 11 bases between. This CDR3 has 14 amino acids. Germline loops: CDR1 MNHNS, CDR2 SASEGT. CDR3 DNA sequence: TGTGCCAGCAGTGTTTGGGGGAGAACAGATACGCAGTATTTT. Its protein is CASSVWGRTDTQYF.

This clone was seen a single time. This chain uses TRBV7-2 with TRBJ1-2; 10 bases align to TRBD1. The CDR3 sequence is 15 residues long. Looked up from germline, CDR1 is SGHTA and CDR2 is FQGNSA. J was trimmed by 6 bases and V by 4 bases; bases with no gene match: 8. CDR3 coding DNA: TGTGCCAGCAGCTCCCGGGACAGGGGATATCATGGCTACACCTTC. Protein product: CASSSRDRGYHGYTF.

The chain joins TRBV5-6 to TRBJ2-7; 12 positions match TRBD2. Germline V CDR1 and CDR2: SGHDT, YYEEEE. The CDR3 consists of 14 residues. Trimming cost V 5 bases and J 7 bases; bases outside gene matches: 7. The CDR3 bases are TGTGCCAGCAGGAGACTAGCGGGAGCAGATGAGCAGTACTTC. Residues: CASRRLAGADEQYF. Full variable domain (remainder filled in from reference TRBV5-6 and TRBJ2-7): DAGVTQSPTHLIKTRGQQVTLRCSPKSGHDTVSWYQQALGQGPQFIFQYYEEEERQRGNFPDRFSGHQFPNYSSELNVNALLLGDSALYLCASRRLAGADEQYFGPGTRLTVT.

The CDR3 region is CASSPTSGTDTQYF. In DNA, the CDR3 is TGTGCCAGCTCCCCGACTAGCGGAACAGATACGCAGTATTTT. The chain uses TRBV11-3 and TRBJ2-3; 9 bases are a match to TRBD2. This CDR3 spans 14 amino acids. Germline V lookup: CDR1 SGHNT, CDR2 YENEEA. Trimming removed 8 bases from V and 3 bases from J; junction bases left unmatched: 6.

To note about this clone: This CDR3 is also generated by other DNA sequences in the sample. This chain uses TRBV25-1 with TRBJ1-5; no clear D gene. The CDR3 spans 12 residues. The germline CDR1 and CDR2 sequences are MGHDK and SYGVNS. Trimming cost V 3 bases and J 0 bases, with 0 bases left between them. CDR3 amino acids: CASSDSNQPQHF. CDR3 bases: TGTGCCAGCAGTGATAGCAATCAGCCCCAGCATTTT.

The rearrangement joins TRBV2 to TRBJ2-4; no firm D call. Trimming left V 5 bases short and J 1 base short, with 9 bases between. This CDR3 region has 14 residues. Germline-derived CDR1 and CDR2 are SNHLY and FYNNEI. The CDR3 DNA follows: TGTGCCAGCAGTTTGGAGATTGCCAAAAACATTCAGTACTTC. It is translated as CASSLEIAKNIQYF.

The gene calls are TRBV6-1 and TRBJ2-2; possible D gene TRBD2, 5 bases. The CDR3 covers 15 residues. The V gene's germline CDR1 is MNHNS and CDR2 SASEGT. V was trimmed by 3 bases and J by 8 bases, leaving 16 bases between them. The CDR3 reads CASSDRGRAAGELFF. The CDR3 DNA is TGTGCCAGCAGTGACAGAGGACGAGCGGCTGGGGAGCTGTTTTTT.

The rearrangement uses TRBV4-1 and TRBJ1-2, with D possibly matching TRBD1 (5 bases). Germline V gives CDR1 MGHRA, CDR2 YSYEKL. V lost 0 bases and J 5 bases, leaving 13 bases between the germline ends. This CDR3 contains 15 residues. CDR3 coding DNA: TGCGCCAGCAGCCAAGATCCTCAGGGTCTTTATGGCTACACCTTC. Translating it yields CASSQDPQGLYGYTF.

This clone has just a few counts. The junction shows a germline mismatch at one end, possibly a read error. This specimen includes other DNA sequences encoding the same CDR3. The V and J genes are TRBV6-1 and TRBJ1-5; weak D call: TRBD1 (5 bases). The germline V gene has CDR1 MNHNS and CDR2 SASEGT. The CDR3 totals 16 residues. The CDR3 region has the DNA TGTGCCAGCAGCGAAGTTGGGGGTTATAGCAATCAGCCCCAGCATTTT. Amino acids: CASSEVGGYSNQPQHF.

This chain links TRBV28 with TRBJ1-1, with 7 bases matching TRBD1. The V gene's germline CDR1 is MDHEN and CDR2 SYDVKM. CDR3 length equals 15 residues. V lost 4 bases to trimming and J lost 5 bases; unmatched junction nucleotides: 10. The CDR3 DNA reads as TGTGCCAGCAGTTCGCAGGGGGGTCCATGGACTGAAGCTTTCTTT. Amino acids: CASSSQGGPWTEAFF.

The DNA of the CDR3 is TGTGCCAGTAGTATTCCCCGGGGGCGGGACACTGAAGCTTTCTTT. Protein product: CASSIPRGRDTEAFF. The chain uses TRBV19 and TRBJ1-1; possible D gene TRBD1, 6 bases. The CDR3 is 15 residues long. Germline V lookup: CDR1 LNHDA, CDR2 SQIVND (reference sequence). Trimming removed 3 bases from V and 3 bases from J, with 14 bases in between.

CDR3 nucleotide sequence: TGTGCCAGCAGCCCCCGTCTCGAGGGTTCCTACGAGCAGTACTTC. It is translated as CASSPRLEGSYEQYF. The V and J genes are TRBV11-2 and TRBJ2-7; D perhaps matches TRBD2 (5 bases). The CDR3 has 15 residues. The germline V and J ends were trimmed by 5 bases and 1 base, with 15 bases remaining between them. Germline values: CDR1 SGHAT, CDR2 FQNNGV.

The chain combines TRBV28 with TRBJ1-5; 9 bases match TRBD1. The ends lost 7 bases at V and 5 bases at J; junction bases unmatched: 15. Germline CDR1 and CDR2: MDHEN and SYDVKM. This CDR3 is 17 amino acids long. The CDR3 loop reads CASNTGTGNLVDQPQHF. CDR3 DNA sequence: TGTGCCAGCAATACCGGGACAGGGAACCTTGTGGATCAGCCCCAGCATTTT.

J is TRBJ2-7 and V is TRBV19, with 8 bases matching TRBD1. This CDR3 is 14 amino acids long. Germline V gene lookup returns CDR1 LNHDA and CDR2 SQIVND (reference sequence). Unmatched junction bases numbered 3, after V lost 5 bases and J lost 0 bases. As DNA, the CDR3 is TGTGCCAGTAGTGAGGGACAGGCCTCCTACGAGCAGTACTTC. Amino acid sequence: CASSEGQASYEQYF.

The genes are TRBV5-4 and TRBJ1-1, with D unresolved. The CDR3 is 14 residues long. Trimming removed 4 bases from V and 1 base from J, with 11 bases in between. Germline V gives CDR1 SGHNT, CDR2 YYREEE (reference sequence). The CDR3 DNA reads as TGTGCCAGCAGCCCTTGGGGAACGAACACTGAAGCTTTCTTT. Its translation is CASSPWGTNTEAFF.

V usage is TRBV6-6 and J usage is TRBJ2-7; D may be TRBD1 (5 bases). The germline V gene has CDR1 MNHNY and CDR2 SVGAGI (reference sequence). CDR3 length: 15 residues. The V gene lost 4 bases and the J gene lost 2 bases, with 15 bases spanning the gap. The CDR3 DNA sequence: TGTGCCAGCAGTTTCAATACGCAGGGCACCTACGAGCAGTACTTC. This translates into CASSFNTQGTYEQYF.

The chain has TRBV28 and TRBJ1-1, with D possibly being TRBD1 (5 bases). The V gene lost 7 bases and the J gene lost 4 bases, with 19 bases spanning the gap. Germline V gene data show CDR1 as MDHEN and CDR2 as SYDVKM. This CDR3 spans 15 amino acids. The CDR3 DNA reads as TGTGCCAGCACCCTCCCCGGGGCTGGTGGCACTGAAGCTTTCTTT. Its protein is CASTLPGAGGTEAFF.

This clone was found a few times. The chain joins TRBV28 to TRBJ1-1, with a possible D match to TRBD1 (6 bases). Between the trimmed V and J ends, which lost 2 bases and 4 bases, there was a span of 11 bases. In germline, CDR1 is MDHEN, CDR2 SYDVKM. There are 14 residues in the CDR3. This CDR3 reads CASSLEQGATEAFF. CDR3 sequence (DNA): TGTGCCAGCAGTTTAGAACAGGGAGCCACTGAAGCTTTCTTT.

The chain joins TRBV5-1 to TRBJ2-3; weak D call: TRBD1 (5 bases). The CDR3 length is 14 residues. Germline V gene data show CDR1 as SGHRS and CDR2 as YFSETQ. V was shortened by 0 bases and J by 4 bases, with 9 bases between the two germline ends. In DNA, the CDR3 is TGCGCCAGCAGCTTGGAAAGGGGTTCAGATACGCAGTATTTT. Translation gives CASSLERGSDTQYF.

V is TRBV7-3 and J is TRBJ2-3, with TRBD1 as a possible D gene (6 bases). V was clipped by 2 bases and J by 6 bases, with 15 bases between them. The CDR3 totals 15 residues. Germline V lookup: CDR1 SGHTA, CDR2 FQGTGA. The CDR3, as DNA: TGTGCCAGCAGCTTATATACAGGGCGTTCCGATACGCAGTATTTT. It encodes CASSLYTGRSDTQYF.

The chain couples TRBV30 to TRBJ2-3, with D tentatively TRBD1 (5 bases). The germline V gene encodes CDR1 GTSNPN and CDR2 SVGIG (reference sequence). The CDR3 totals 15 residues. V gave up 2 bases and J gave up 3 bases, with 15 bases separating them. Here the CDR3 reads CAWSRGRVRTDTQYF. CDR3 DNA: TGTGCCTGGAGTAGGGGCAGGGTGAGGACAGATACGCAGTATTTT.

The chain links TRBV5-1 to TRBJ2-3; TRBD1 is a possible D gene (5 bases). Germline lookup yields CDR1 SGHRS and CDR2 YFSETQ. The CDR3 has 17 residues. V was trimmed by 2 bases and J by 1 base, leaving 17 bases between them. CDR3 in DNA: TGCGCCAGCAGCTTCCAATCCGTGGGGCGCGGCACAGATACGCAGTATTTT. Its translation is CASSFQSVGRGTDTQYF.

This clone has just one count. The genes are TRBV4-2 and TRBJ2-1, with a possible D match to TRBD2 (6 bases). In germline, CDR1 is LGHNA, CDR2 YNFKEQ. The CDR3 has 13 residues. With 0 bases removed from V and 13 bases from J, the gap between germline ends came to 13 bases. CDR3 in DNA: TGTGCCAGCAGCCAAGAATCGAATAGCGGACAGTTCTTC. The encoded protein is CASSQESNSGQFF.

The chain carries TRBV6-4 and TRBJ1-2; no definite D call. Germline V CDR1 and CDR2: MRHNA, SNTAGT. The CDR3 contains 15 residues. Trimming cost V 3 bases and J 4 bases, with 15 bases left between them. This chain's CDR3 is CASSENPARPYGYTF. The CDR3 DNA sequence: TGTGCCAGCAGTGAAAATCCAGCAAGGCCCTATGGCTACACCTTC.

With respect to this clone: Additional DNA sequences in this sample encode the identical CDR3. V gene TRBV18 combines with J gene TRBJ2-5; D is ambiguous. Germline V gene lookup returns CDR1 KGHSH and CDR2 LQKENI. The CDR3 sequence is 13 residues long. Trimming pared 6 bases from V and 2 bases from J, leaving 10 bases between. CDR3 bases: TGTGCCAGCTCCCCGGGCTCTCAAGAGACCCAGTACTTC. It yields the protein CASSPGSQETQYF. Looking up the rest from reference TRBV18 and TRBJ2-5 gives the full variable domain: NAGVMQNPRHLVRRRGQEARLRCSPMKGHSHVYWYRQLPEEGLKFMVYLQKENIIDESGMPKERFSAEFPKEGPSILRIQQVVRGDSAAYFCASSPGSQETQYFGPGTRLLVL.

The genes are TRBV6-5 and TRBJ2-3, with TRBD1 as a possible D gene (6 bases). The CDR3 length is 11 residues. V was cut by 6 bases and J by 9 bases, with 10 bases left in between. In germline, CDR1 is MNHEY, CDR2 SVGAGI. Here the CDR3 DNA reads TGTGCCAGCAGACAGGGTTACACGCAGTATTTT. Protein product: CASRQGYTQYF.